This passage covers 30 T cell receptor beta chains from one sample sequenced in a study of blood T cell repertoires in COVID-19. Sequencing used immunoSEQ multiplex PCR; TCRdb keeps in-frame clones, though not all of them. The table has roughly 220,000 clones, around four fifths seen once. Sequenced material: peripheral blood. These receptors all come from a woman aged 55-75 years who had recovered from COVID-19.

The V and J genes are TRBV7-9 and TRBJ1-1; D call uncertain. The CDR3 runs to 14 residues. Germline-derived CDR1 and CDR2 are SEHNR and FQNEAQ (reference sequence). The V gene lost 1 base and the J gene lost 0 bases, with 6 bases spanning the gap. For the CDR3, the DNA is TGTGCCAGCAGCTTAGTTGAGATGAACACTGAAGCTTTCTTT. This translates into CASSLVEMNTEAFF.

In nucleotides, the CDR3 is TGTGCCAGCAGGGGACAGGCCGTCTACGAGCAGTACTTC. This codes for CASRGQAVYEQYF. The V call is TRBV2, the J call TRBJ2-7, with 8 nucleotides matching TRBD1. V was clipped by 6 bases and J by 3 bases; unmatched bases: 4. CDR3 length equals 13 residues. CDR1 is SNHLY and CDR2 is FYNNEI in the germline V gene.

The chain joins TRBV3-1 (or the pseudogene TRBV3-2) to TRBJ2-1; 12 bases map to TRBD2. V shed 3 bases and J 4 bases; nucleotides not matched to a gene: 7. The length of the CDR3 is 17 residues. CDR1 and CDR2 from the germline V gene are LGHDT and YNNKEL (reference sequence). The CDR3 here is CASSQAWTSGVYNEQFF. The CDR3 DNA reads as TGTGCCAGCAGCCAGGCCTGGACTAGCGGGGTTTACAATGAGCAGTTCTTC.

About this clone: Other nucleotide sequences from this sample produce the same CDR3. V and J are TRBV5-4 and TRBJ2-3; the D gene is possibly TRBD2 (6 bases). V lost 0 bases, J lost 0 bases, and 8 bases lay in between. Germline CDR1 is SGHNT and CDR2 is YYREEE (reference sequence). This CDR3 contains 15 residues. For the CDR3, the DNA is TGTGCCAGCAGCTTGGGGGGGACTAGCACAGATACGCAGTATTTT. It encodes CASSLGGTSTDTQYF.

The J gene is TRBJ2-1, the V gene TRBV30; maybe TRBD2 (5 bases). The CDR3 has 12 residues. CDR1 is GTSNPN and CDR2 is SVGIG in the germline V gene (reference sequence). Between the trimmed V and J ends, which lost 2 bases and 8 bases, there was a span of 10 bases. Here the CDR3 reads CAWSTLVHEQFF. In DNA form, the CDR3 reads TGTGCCTGGAGTACACTAGTCCATGAGCAGTTCTTC.

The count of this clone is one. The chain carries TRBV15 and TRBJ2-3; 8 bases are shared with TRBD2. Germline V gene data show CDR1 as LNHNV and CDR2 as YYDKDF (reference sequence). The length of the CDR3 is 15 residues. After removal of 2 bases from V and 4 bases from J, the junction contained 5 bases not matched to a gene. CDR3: CATSRRSGGSDTQYF. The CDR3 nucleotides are TGTGCCACCAGCAGACGCAGCGGGGGATCAGATACGCAGTATTTT.

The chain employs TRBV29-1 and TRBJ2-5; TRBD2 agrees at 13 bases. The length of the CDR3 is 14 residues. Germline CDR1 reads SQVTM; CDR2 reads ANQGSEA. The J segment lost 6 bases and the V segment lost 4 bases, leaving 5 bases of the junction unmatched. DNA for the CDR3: TGCAGCGTTGGTTGGACTAGCGGGGGAAAGACCCAGTACTTC. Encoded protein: CSVGWTSGGKTQYF.

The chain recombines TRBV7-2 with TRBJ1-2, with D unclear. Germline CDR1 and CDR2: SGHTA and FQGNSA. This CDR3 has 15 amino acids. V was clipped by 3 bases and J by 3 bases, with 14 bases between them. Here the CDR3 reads CASSFAQTIDYGYTF. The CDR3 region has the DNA TGTGCCAGCAGCTTCGCCCAGACTATAGACTATGGCTACACCTTC.

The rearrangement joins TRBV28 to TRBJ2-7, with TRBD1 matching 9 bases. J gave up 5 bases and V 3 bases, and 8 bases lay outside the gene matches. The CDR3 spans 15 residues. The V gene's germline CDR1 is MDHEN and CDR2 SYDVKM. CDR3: CASSFPLGQGDEQYF. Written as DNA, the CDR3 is TGTGCCAGCAGTTTCCCCTTGGGACAGGGTGACGAGCAGTACTTC.

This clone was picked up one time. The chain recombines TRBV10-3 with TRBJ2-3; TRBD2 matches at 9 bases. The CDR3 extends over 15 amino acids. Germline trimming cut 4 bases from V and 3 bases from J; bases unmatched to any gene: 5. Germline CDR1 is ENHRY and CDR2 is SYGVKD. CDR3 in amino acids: CAISAVAGETDTQYF. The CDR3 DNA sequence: TGTGCCATCAGTGCCGTAGCGGGGGAGACAGATACGCAGTATTTT.

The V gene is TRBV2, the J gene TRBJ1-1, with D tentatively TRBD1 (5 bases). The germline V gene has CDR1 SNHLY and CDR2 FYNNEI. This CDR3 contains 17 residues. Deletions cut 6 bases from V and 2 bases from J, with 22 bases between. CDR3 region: CASRGGDPIAVNTEAFF. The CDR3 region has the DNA TGTGCCAGCAGGGGGGGAGACCCAATCGCCGTCAACACTGAAGCTTTCTTT.

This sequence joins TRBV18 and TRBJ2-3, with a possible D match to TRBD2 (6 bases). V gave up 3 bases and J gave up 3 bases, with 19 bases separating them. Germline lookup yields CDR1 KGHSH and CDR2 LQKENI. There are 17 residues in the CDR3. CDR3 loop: CASSPISGRRGTDTQYF. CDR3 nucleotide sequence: TGTGCCAGCTCACCGATCTCCGGGCGACGGGGGACAGATACGCAGTATTTT.

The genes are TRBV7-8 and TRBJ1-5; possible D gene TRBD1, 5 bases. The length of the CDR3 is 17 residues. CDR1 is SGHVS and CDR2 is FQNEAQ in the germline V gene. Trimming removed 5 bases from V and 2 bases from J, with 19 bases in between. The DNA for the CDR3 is TGTGCCAGCAGCCTACGGCCCCAGGGAACGGGCAATCAGCCCCAGCATTTT. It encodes CASSLRPQGTGNQPQHF.

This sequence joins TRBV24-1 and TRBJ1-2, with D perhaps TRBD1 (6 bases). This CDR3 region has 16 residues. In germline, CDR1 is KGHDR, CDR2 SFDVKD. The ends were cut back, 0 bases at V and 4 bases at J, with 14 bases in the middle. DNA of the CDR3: TGTGCCACCAGTGATTTGACCAGGGGCAAGGGCTATGGCTACACCTTC. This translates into CATSDLTRGKGYGYTF.

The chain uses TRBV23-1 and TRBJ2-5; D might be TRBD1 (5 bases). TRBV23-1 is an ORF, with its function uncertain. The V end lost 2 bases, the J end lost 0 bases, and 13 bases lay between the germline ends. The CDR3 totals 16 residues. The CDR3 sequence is CASSQIGQRYQETQYF. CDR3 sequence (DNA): TGCGCCAGCAGTCAAATTGGACAAAGGTACCAAGAGACCCAGTACTTC.

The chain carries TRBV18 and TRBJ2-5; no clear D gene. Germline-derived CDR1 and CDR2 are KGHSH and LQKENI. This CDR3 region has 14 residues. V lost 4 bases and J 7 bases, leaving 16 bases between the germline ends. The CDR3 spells CASSLDSTPPTQYF. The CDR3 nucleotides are TGTGCCAGCTCACTAGACTCCACCCCCCCGACCCAGTACTTC. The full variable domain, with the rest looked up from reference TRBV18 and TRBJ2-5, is NAGVMQNPRHLVRRRGQEARLRCSPMKGHSHVYWYRQLPEEGLKFMVYLQKENIIDESGMPKERFSAEFPKEGPSILRIQQVVRGDSAAYFCASSLDSTPPTQYFGPGTRLLVL.

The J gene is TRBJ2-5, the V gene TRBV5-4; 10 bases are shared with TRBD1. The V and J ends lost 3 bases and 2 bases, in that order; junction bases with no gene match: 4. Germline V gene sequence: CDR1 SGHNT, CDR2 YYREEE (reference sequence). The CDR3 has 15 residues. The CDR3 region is CASSWRQGAQETQYF. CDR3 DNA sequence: TGTGCCAGCAGCTGGAGACAGGGGGCGCAAGAGACCCAGTACTTC.

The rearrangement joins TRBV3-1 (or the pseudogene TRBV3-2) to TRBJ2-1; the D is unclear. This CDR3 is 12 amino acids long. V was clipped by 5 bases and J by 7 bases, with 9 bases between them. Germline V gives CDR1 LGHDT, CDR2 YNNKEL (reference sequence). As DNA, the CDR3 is TGTGCCAGCAGCTCCCGGCGGAATGAGCAGTTCTTC. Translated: CASSSRRNEQFF.

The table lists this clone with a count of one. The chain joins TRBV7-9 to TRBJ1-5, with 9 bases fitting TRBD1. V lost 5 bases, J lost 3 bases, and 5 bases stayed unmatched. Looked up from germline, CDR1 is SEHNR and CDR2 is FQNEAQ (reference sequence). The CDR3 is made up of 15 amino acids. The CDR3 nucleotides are TGTGCCAGCAGCCCGACAGGGGGTTTCAATCAGCCCCAGCATTTT. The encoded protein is CASSPTGGFNQPQHF.

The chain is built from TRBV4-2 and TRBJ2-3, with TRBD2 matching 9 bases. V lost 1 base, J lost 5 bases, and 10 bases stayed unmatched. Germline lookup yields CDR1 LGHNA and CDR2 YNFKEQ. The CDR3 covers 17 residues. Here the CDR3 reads CASSQVASGVHRDTQYF. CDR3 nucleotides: TGTGCCAGCAGCCAAGTCGCTAGCGGGGTACATCGAGATACGCAGTATTTT.

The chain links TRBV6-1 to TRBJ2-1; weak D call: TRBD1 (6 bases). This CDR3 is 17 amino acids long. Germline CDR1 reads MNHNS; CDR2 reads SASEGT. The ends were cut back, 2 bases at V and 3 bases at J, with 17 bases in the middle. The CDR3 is CASSENLFRDIYNEQFF. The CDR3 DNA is TGTGCCAGCAGTGAAAATTTGTTCAGGGACATCTACAATGAGCAGTTCTTC.

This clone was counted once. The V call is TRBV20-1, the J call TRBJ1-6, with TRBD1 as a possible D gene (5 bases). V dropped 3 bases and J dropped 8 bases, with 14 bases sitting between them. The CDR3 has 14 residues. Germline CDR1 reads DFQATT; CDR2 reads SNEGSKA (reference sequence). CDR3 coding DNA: TGCAGTGCTAGTTCCGGCAGGGTGGATTCACCCCTCCACTTT. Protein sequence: CSASSGRVDSPLHF.

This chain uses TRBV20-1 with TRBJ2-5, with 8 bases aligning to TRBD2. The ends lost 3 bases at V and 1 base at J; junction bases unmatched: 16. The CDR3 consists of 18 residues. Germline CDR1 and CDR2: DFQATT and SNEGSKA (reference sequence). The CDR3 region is CSASAPPGLVRSQETQYF. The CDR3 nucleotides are TGCAGTGCTAGTGCCCCTCCGGGACTAGTTAGGTCCCAAGAGACCCAGTACTTC.

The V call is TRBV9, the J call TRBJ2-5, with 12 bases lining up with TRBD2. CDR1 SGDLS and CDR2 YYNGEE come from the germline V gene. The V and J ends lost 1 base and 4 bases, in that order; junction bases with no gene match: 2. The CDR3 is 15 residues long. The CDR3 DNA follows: TGTGCCAGCAGCGTATCGACTAGCGGGGGAGAGACCCAGTACTTC. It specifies CASSVSTSGGETQYF. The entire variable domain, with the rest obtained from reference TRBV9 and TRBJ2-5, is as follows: DSGVTQTPKHLITATGQRVTLRCSPRSGDLSVYWYQQSLDQGLQFLIQYYNGEERAKGNILERFSAQQFPDLHSELNLSSLELGDSALYFCASSVSTSGGETQYFGPGTRLLVL.

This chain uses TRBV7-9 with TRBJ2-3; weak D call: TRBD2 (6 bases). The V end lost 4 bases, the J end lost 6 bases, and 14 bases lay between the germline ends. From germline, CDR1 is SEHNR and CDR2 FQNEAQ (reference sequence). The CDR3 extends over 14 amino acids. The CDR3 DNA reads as TGTGCCAGCAGCTCCTATGAGGGGACTGATACGCAGTATTTT. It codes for CASSSYEGTDTQYF.

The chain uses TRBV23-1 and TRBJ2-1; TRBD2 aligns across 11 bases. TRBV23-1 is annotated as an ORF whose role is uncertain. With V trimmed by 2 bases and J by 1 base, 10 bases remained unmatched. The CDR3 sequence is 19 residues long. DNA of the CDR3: TGCGCCAGCAGTCAAATCCCAATTACTAGCGGGGGTTCCTACAATGAGCAGTTCTTC. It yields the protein CASSQIPITSGGSYNEQFF.

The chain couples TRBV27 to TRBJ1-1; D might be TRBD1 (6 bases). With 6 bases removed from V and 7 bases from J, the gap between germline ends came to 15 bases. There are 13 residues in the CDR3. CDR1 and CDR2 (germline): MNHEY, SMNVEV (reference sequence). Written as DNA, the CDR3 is TGTGCCAGCAGACTTATAACAGGGAATGAAGCTTTCTTT. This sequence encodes CASRLITGNEAFF.

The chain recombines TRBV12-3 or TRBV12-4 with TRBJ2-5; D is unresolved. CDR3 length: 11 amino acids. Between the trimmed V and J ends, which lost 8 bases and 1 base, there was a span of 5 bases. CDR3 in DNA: TGTGCCAGCTCTTTCCAAGAGACCCAGTACTTC. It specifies CASSFQETQYF.

CDR3 residues: CASSYPAGEIMGYTF. The DNA for the CDR3 is TGTGCCAGCAGCTACCCGGCGGGGGAAATAATGGGCTACACCTTC. The chain couples TRBV3-1 (or the pseudogene TRBV3-2) to TRBJ1-2; TRBD1 might be the D (5 bases). CDR3 length: 15 amino acids. In germline, CDR1 is LGHDT, CDR2 YNNKEL (reference sequence). Trimming shortened V by 5 bases and J by 8 bases, and 21 bases separated the two germline ends.

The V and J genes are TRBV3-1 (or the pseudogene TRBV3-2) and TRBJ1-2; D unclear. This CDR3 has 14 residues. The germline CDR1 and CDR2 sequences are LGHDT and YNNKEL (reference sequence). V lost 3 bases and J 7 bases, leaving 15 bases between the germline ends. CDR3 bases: TGTGCCAGCAGCCAGAGATCCGCCGCGGGTGGCTACACCTTC. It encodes CASSQRSAAGGYTF.